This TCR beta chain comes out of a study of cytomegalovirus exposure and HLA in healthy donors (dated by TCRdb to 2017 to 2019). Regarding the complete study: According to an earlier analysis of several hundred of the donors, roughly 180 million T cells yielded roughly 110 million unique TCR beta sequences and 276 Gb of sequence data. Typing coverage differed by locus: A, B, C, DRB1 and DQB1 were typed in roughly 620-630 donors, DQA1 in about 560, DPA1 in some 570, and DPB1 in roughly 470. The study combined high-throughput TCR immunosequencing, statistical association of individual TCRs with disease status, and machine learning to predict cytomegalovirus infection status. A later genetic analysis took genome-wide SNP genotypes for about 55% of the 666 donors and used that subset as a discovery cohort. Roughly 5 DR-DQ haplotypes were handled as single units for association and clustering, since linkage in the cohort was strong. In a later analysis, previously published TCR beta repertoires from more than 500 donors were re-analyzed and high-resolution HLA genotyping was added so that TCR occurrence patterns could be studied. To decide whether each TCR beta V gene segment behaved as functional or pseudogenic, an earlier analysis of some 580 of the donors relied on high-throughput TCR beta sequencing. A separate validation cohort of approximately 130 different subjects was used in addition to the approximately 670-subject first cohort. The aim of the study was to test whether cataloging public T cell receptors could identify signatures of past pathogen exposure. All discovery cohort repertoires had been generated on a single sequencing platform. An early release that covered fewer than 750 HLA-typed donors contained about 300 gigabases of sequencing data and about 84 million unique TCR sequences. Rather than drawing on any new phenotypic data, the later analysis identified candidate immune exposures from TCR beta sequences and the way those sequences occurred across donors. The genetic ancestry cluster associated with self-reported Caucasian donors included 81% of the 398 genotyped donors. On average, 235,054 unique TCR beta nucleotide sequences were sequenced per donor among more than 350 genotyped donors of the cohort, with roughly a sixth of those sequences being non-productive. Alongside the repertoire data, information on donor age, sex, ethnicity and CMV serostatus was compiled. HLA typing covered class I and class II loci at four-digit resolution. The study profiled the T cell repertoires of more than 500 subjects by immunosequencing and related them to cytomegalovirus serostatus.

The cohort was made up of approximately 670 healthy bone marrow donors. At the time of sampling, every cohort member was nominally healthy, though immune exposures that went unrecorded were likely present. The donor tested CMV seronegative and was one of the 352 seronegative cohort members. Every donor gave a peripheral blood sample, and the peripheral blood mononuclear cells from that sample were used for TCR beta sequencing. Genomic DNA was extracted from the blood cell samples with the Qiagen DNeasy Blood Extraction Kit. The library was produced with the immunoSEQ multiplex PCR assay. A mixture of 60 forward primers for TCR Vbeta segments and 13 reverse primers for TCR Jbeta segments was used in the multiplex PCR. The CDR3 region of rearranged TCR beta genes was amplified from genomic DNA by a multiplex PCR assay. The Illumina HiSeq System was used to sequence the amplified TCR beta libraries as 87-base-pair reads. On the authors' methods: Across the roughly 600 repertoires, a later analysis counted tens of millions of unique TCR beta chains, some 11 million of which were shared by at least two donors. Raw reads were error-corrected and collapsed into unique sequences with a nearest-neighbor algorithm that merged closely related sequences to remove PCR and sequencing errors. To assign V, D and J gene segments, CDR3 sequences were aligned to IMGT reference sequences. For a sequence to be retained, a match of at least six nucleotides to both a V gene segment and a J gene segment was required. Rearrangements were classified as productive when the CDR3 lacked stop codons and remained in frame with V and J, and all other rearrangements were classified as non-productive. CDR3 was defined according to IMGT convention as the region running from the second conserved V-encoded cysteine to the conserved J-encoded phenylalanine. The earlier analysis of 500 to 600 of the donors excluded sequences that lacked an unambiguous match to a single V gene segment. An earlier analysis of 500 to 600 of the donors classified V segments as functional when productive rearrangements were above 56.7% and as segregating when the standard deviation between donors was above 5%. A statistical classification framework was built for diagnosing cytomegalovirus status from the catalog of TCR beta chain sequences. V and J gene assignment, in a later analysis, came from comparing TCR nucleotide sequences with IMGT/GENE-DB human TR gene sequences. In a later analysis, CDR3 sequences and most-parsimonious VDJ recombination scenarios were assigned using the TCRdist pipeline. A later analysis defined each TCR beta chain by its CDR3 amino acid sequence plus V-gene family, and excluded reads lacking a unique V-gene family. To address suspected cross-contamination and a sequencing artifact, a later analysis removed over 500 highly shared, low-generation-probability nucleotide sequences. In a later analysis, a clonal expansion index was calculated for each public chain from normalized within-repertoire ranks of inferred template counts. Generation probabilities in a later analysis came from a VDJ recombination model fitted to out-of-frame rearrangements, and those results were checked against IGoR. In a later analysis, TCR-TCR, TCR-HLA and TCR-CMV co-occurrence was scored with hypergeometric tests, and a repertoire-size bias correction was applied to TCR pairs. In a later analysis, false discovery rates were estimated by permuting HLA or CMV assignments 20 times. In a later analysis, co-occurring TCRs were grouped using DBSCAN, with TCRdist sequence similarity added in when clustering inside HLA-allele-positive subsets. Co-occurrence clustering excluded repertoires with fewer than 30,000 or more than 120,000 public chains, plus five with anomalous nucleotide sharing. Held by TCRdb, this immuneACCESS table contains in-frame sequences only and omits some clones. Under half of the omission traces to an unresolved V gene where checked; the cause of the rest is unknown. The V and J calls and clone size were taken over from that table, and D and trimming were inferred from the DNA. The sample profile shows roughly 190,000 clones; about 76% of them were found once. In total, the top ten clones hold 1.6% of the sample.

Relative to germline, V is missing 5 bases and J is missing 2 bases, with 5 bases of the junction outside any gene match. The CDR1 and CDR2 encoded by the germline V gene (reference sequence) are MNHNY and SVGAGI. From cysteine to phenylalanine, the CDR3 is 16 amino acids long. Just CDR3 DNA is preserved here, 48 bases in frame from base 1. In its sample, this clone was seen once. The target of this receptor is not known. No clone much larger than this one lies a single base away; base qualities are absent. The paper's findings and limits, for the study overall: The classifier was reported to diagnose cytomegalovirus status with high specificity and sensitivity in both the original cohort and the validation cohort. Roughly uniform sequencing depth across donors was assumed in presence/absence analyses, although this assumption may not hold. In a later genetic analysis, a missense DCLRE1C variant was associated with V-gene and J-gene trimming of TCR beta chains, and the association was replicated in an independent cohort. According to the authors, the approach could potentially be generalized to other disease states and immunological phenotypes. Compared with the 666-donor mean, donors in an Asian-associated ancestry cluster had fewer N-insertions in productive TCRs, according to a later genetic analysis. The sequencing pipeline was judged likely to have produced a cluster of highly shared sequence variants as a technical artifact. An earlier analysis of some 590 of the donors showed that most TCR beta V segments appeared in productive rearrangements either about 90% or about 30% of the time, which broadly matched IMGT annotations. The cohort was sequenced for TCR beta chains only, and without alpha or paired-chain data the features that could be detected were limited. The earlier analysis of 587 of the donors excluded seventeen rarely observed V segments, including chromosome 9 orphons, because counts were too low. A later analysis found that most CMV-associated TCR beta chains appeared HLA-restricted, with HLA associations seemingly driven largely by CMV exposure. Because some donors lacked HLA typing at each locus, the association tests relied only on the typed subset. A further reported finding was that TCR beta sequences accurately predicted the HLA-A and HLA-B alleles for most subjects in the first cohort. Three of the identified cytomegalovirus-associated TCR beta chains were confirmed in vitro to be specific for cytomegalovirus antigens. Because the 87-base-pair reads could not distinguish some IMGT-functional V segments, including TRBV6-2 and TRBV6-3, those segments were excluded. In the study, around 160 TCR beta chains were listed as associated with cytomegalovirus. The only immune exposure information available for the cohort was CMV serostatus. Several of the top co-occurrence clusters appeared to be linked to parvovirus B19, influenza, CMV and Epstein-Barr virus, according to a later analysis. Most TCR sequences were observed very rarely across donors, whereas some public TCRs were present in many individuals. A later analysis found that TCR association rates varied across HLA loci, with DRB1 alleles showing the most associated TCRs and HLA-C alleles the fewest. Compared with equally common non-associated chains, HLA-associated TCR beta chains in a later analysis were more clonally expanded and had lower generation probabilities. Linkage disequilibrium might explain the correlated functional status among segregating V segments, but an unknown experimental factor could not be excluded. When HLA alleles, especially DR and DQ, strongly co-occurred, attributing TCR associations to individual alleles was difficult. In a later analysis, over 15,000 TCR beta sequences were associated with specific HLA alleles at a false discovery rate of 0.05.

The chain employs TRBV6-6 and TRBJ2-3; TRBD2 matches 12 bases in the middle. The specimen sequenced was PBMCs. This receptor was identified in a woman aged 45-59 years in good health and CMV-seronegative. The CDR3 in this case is CASSGRTSGVTDTQYF. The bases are TGTGCCAGCAGTGGCAGGACTAGCGGGGTCACAGATACGCAGTATTTT.